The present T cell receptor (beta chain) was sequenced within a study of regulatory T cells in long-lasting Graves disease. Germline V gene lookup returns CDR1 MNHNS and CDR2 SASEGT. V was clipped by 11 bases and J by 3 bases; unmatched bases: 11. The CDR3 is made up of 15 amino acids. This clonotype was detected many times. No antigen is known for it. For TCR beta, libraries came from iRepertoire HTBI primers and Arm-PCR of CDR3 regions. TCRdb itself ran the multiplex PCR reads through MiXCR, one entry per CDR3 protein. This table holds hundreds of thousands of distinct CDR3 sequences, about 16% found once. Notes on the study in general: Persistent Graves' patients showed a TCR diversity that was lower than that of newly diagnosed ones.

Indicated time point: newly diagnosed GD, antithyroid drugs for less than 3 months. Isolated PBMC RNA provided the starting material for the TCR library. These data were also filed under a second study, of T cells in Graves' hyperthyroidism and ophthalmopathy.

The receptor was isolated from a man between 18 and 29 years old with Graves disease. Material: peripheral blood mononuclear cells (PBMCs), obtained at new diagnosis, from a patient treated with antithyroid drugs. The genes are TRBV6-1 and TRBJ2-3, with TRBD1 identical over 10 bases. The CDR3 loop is CAGSAGTGETDTQYF. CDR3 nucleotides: TGTGCCGGATCGGCCGGGACAGGGGAGACAGATACGCAGTATTTT.